This T cell receptor (beta chain) was captured in a study of blood T cell repertoires in COVID-19. This clone was picked up one time. The germline gives CDR1 MNHEY, CDR2 SMNVEV (reference sequence). J gave up 0 bases and V 3 bases, and 9 bases lay outside the gene matches. CDR3 size: 19 residues. Up to 2 weeks before entering the study, exposed participants had met a COVID-19 case. Under the authors' procedure: The assay estimated nucleated cells by amplifying reference gene primers. TCRdb's copy holds only in-frame clones and misses some; the assay was immunoSEQ multiplex PCR. That table gives V, J and clone size, and the DNA gave D and trimming. The sample comprises roughly 200,000 clones, approximately 86% of which are singletons, and roughly 4% rests with the top ten.

This chain uses TRBV27 with TRBJ1-6; the match to TRBD1 covers 9 bases. This receptor was identified in a woman in her twenties or thirties who had been exposed to COVID-19. Specimen: PBMCs or T cells enriched from blood (not recorded which). CDR3: CASSFSPGQGHSYNSPLHF. DNA for the CDR3: TGTGCCAGCAGTTTTTCCCCGGGACAGGGACACTCCTATAATTCACCCCTCCACTTT.